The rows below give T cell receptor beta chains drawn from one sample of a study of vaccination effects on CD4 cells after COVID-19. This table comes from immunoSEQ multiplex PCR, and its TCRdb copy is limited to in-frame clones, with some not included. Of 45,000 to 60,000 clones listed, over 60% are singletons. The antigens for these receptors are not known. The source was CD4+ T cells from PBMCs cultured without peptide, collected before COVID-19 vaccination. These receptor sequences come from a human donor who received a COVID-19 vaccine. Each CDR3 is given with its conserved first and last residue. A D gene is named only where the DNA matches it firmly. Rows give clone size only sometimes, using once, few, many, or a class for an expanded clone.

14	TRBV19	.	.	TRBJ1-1	TGTGCCAGTAGTACCGGACAGACGAACACTGAAGCTTTCTTT	CASSTGQTNTEAFF
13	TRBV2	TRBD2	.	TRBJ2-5	TGTGCCAGCAATTTAGCGGGCCAAGAGACCCAGTACTTC	CASNLAGQETQYF
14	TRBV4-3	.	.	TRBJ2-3	TGCGCCAGCAGCCAAGAATCGATCACAGATACGCAGTATTTT	CASSQESITDTQYF
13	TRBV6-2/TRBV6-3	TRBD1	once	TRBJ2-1	TGTGCCAGCAGTTGGGACAGATACAATGAGCAGTTCTTC	CASSWDRYNEQFF
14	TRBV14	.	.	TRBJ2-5	TGTGCCAGCAGCCAAGATTTGGTCTCCGAGACCCAGTACTTC	CASSQDLVSETQYF
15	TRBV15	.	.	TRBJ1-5	TGTGCCACCAGCAGATCCAGGGGCACGACACGGCCCCAGCATTTT	CATSRSRGTTRPQHF
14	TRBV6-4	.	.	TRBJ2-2	TGTGCCAGCAGTTCTCATGGGGACACCGGGGAGCTGTTTTTT	CASSSHGDTGELFF
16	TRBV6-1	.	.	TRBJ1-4	TGTGCCAGCAGTGAACTGGGGATCGCCACTAATGAAAAACTGTTTTTT	CASSELGIATNEKLFF
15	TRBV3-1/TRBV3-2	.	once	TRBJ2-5	TGTGCCAGCAGTCCAAGCAACACGTTACAAGAGACCCAGTACTTC	CASSPSNTLQETQYF
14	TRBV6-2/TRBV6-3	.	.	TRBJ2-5	TGTGCCAGCAGTTATTGGGGGGCCAGAGAGACCCAGTACTTC	CASSYWGARETQYF
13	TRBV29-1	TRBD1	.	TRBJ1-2	TGCAGCGTTGGGAAGGACAGGGGCTATGGCTACACCTTC	CSVGKDRGYGYTF